One sample yielded the 26 T cell receptor beta chains listed below, sequenced in a study of T cells in Graves' hyperthyroidism and ophthalmopathy (dated by TCRdb to the late 2010s). Libraries were constructed by multiplex PCR. These reads were obtained on an Illumina HiSeq 2000. TCR beta CDR3 regions were amplified from RNA transcripts. The TCR CDR3 was subjected to a first round of RT-PCR using the HTBI primer set and the Qiagen OneStep RT-PCR kit. Through fastp at Q25 and MiXCR, TCRdb rebuilt clones from the public reads, retaining in-frame beta chains. Each record represents a unique CDR3 protein, reported with the most common genes and DNA among its rows. This sample comprises approximately 600,000 distinct CDR3 sequences, 15% to 20% of them detected only once. The biggest ten clones account for 3% to 4.5% of the sample. The material sequenced was blood. The source is a young woman with Graves' hyperthyroidism.

This clonotype was counted a few times. V and J are TRBV30 and TRBJ1-1; 8 bases fit TRBD1. With V trimmed by 4 bases and J by 1 base, 8 bases remained unmatched. The CDR3 is 15 residues long. Per germline, CDR1 GTSNPN and CDR2 SVGIG (reference sequence). CDR3 region: CAWKPPDRENTEAFF. For the CDR3, the DNA is TGTGCCTGGAAACCCCCGGACAGGGAGAACACTGAAGCTTTCTTT.

This clonotype was observed many times. V and J are TRBV6-1 and TRBJ2-5, with D perhaps matching TRBD1 (7 bases). There are 14 residues in the CDR3. Between the trimmed V and J ends, which lost 5 bases and 5 bases, there was a span of 15 bases. Germline assignment: CDR1 MNHNS and CDR2 SASEGT. CDR3: CASSYARGRETQYF. In DNA, the CDR3 is TGTGCCAGCAGTTACGCCAGGGGGAGGGAGACCCAGTACTTC.

This clonotype appeared many times. The rearrangement joins TRBV28 to TRBJ2-5, with D perhaps assigned TRBD1 or TRBD2 (5 bases each). The CDR3 contains 15 residues. The germline V gene has CDR1 MDHEN and CDR2 SYDVKM. Trimming took 6 bases from V and 7 from J, leaving 21 bases between them. This chain's CDR3 is CASSPPRAPGGTQYF. The CDR3 nucleotides read TGTGCCAGCAGCCCCCCCCGGGCCCCTGGGGGGACCCAGTACTTC.

The genes are TRBV11-1 and TRBJ2-2; 7 nucleotides agree with TRBD1. Germline CDR1 is SGHAT and CDR2 is FQDESV (reference sequence). After removal of 6 bases from V and 3 bases from J, the junction contained 4 bases not matched to a gene. This CDR3 comprises 14 residues. The CDR3 spells CASRLGTDTGELFF. The CDR3 region has the DNA TGTGCCAGCAGATTGGGGACAGACACCGGGGAGCTGTTTTTT.

The chain uses TRBV4-3 and TRBJ2-7, with a tentative D call TRBD1 (5 bases). The V gene's germline CDR1 is LGHNA and CDR2 YSLEER. V lost 0 bases to trimming and J lost 2 bases, with 8 bases between them. The CDR3 spans 14 residues. The CDR3 DNA follows: TGCGCCAGCAGCCAAGATACAGGTCCCTACGAGCAGTACTTC. It specifies CASSQDTGPYEQYF.

The table lists this clonotype with many counts. The rearrangement uses TRBV11-2 and TRBJ2-1; 12 bases fit TRBD2. Unmatched junction bases numbered 5, after V lost 7 bases and J lost 4 bases. Germline CDR1 and CDR2: SGHAT and FQNNGV. The CDR3 runs to 15 residues. The CDR3 DNA is TGTGCCAGCACGTGGGGACTAGCGGGTTACAATGAGCAGTTCTTC. Its protein product is CASTWGLAGYNEQFF.

This clonotype occurred many times. The chain has TRBV28 and TRBJ1-1; possibly TRBD1 for D (6 bases). Germline values: CDR1 MDHEN, CDR2 SYDVKM. This CDR3 region has 13 residues. The V gene lost 7 bases and the J gene lost 1 base, with 10 bases spanning the gap. The CDR3: CASTTTGNTEAFF. The CDR3 DNA sequence: TGTGCCAGCACTACGACAGGGAACACTGAAGCTTTCTTT.

Only a few counts were recorded for this clonotype. DNA of the CDR3: TGTGCCAGCAGTGAACTCCGGGTCGCAGTTTACGAGCAGTACTTC. It specifies CASSELRVAVYEQYF. The chain uses TRBV6-1 and TRBJ2-7; D unclear. V was pared by 2 bases and J by 4 bases, with 15 bases between. Germline V gene data show CDR1 as MNHNS and CDR2 as SASEGT. The CDR3 extends over 15 amino acids.

This clonotype showed up many times. This chain links TRBV7-8 with TRBJ2-7; 12 positions match TRBD2. The junction had 10 bases not matched to a gene; V was cut back by 5 bases and J by 5 bases. Germline V lookup: CDR1 SGHVS, CDR2 FQNEAQ. This CDR3 has 16 amino acids. In DNA form, the CDR3 reads TGTGCCAGCAGCGCAAGACTAGCGGGAGTTGGTGACGAGCAGTACTTC. Translation gives CASSARLAGVGDEQYF.

The table lists this clonotype with many counts. This sequence joins TRBV11-2 and TRBJ2-7; D gene ambiguous. CDR3 length: 13 residues. Trimming took 3 bases from V and 0 from J, leaving 6 bases between them. Germline assignment: CDR1 SGHAT and CDR2 FQNNGV. In DNA form, the CDR3 reads TGTGCCAGCAGCTTTAGTAGCTCCTACGAGCAGTACTTC. This codes for CASSFSSSYEQYF.

This clonotype has ten or more counts. The V gene is TRBV6-6, the J gene TRBJ1-4, with a tentative D call TRBD1 (5 bases). The germline V and J ends were trimmed by 2 bases and 0 bases, with 22 bases remaining between them. CDR3 length: 20 amino acids. The germline V gene encodes CDR1 MNHNY and CDR2 SVGAGI (reference sequence). For the CDR3, the DNA is TGTGCCAGCAGTTACCTAGGGACGCGACCCGGAGAGGCAACTAATGAAAAACTGTTTTTT. Amino acid sequence: CASSYLGTRPGEATNEKLFF.

As concerns this clonotype: A much larger clonotype is one base distant, so this may be a read error. This rearrangement joins TRBV11-2 to TRBJ2-3, with D tentatively TRBD2 (5 bases). CDR1 is SGHAT and CDR2 is FQNNGV in the germline V gene. The CDR3 contains 12 residues. This chain's CDR3 is CVSSLEGVKQYF. CDR3 bases: TGTGTCAGCAGCTTAGAGGGAGTGAAGCAGTATTTT. Combining the CDR3 with reference TRBV11-2 and TRBJ2-3 gives the whole variable domain EAGVAQSPRYKIIEKRQSVAFWCNPISGHATLYWYQQILGQGPKLLIQFQNNGVVDDSQLPKDRFSAERLKGVDSTLKIQPAKLEDSAVYLCVSSLEGVKQYFGPGTRLTVL.

This clonotype was found a few times. The rearrangement joins TRBV19 to TRBJ2-7; 7 bases are a match to TRBD1. Germline CDR1 LNHDA, CDR2 SQIVND (reference sequence). This CDR3 has 15 residues. With V trimmed by 3 bases and J by 2 bases, 7 bases remained unmatched. CDR3: CASSIGQATPYEQYF. DNA of the CDR3: TGTGCCAGTAGTATCGGACAGGCGACGCCCTACGAGCAGTACTTC.

This clonotype was observed at least ten times. The J gene is TRBJ2-7, the V gene TRBV28, with TRBD2 identical over 9 bases. Unmatched junction bases numbered 15, after V lost 7 bases and J lost 2 bases. CDR3 size: 17 residues. Per the germline V gene, CDR1 is MDHEN and CDR2 is SYDVKM. In DNA, the CDR3 is TGTGCCAGCACCGGCGGTCGGTGGGTAGCGGGGGCCTACGAGCAGTACTTC. It codes for CASTGGRWVAGAYEQYF.

This clonotype was counted ten times or more. V gene TRBV11-1 combines with J gene TRBJ2-1; tentative D call: TRBD2 (5 bases). V was pared by 4 bases and J by 8 bases, with 9 bases between. There are 12 residues in the CDR3. Germline values: CDR1 SGHAT, CDR2 FQDESV (reference sequence). The CDR3: CASSSGGYEQFF. DNA for the CDR3: TGTGCCAGCAGCTCCGGAGGATATGAGCAGTTCTTC. The whole variable domain, remainder taken from reference TRBV11-1 and TRBJ2-1, is EAEVAQSPRYKITEKSQAVAFWCDPISGHATLYWYRQILGQGPELLVQFQDESVVDDSQLPKDRFSAERLKGVDSTLKIQPAELGDSAMYLCASSSGGYEQFFGPGTRLTVL.

Details on this clonotype: One junction end disagrees with the germline gene, perhaps due to a read error. The rearrangement joins TRBV20-1 to TRBJ2-1, with 8 positions matching TRBD2. Germline CDR1 DFQATT, CDR2 SNEGSKA (reference sequence). This CDR3 is built from 15 residues. In nucleotides, the CDR3 is TGCAGTACTAGAGCCTCCCCCGGGAGGGCCAATGAGCAGTTCTTC. This codes for CSTRASPGRANEQFF.

This clonotype has a count of ten or more. The junction departs from the called germline gene at one end, perhaps through a read error. The chain is built from TRBV10-3 and TRBJ1-1; D call uncertain. The germline V gene has CDR1 ENHRY and CDR2 SYGVKD. The CDR3 is 16 amino acids. Written as DNA, the CDR3 is TGTGCCATCAGTGACGGTCCATTGGGGAAGAACTCTGAAGCTTTCTTT. Translation gives CAISDGPLGKNSEAFF.

The chain couples TRBV27 to TRBJ1-2, with D possibly matching TRBD1 (6 bases). The CDR3 totals 14 residues. CDR1 and CDR2 (germline): MNHEY, SMNVEV (reference sequence). With 3 bases removed from V and 4 bases from J, the gap between germline ends came to 12 bases. The CDR3 reads CASSFRGGGYGYTF. CDR3 coding DNA: TGTGCCAGCAGTTTCCGAGGGGGGGGCTATGGCTACACCTTC.

This clonotype has more than one count but fewer than ten. The gene calls are TRBV29-1 and TRBJ2-1; D might be TRBD1 (6 bases). Germline V gene data show CDR1 as SQVTM and CDR2 as ANQGSEA. This CDR3 region has 14 residues. Deletions cut 5 bases from V and 0 bases from J, with 11 bases between. The CDR3 DNA sequence: TGCAGCGTTCCAACAGGGAGCTCCTACAATGAGCAGTTCTTC. Residues: CSVPTGSSYNEQFF.

This clonotype was detected only a few times. The chain employs TRBV12-3 or TRBV12-4 and TRBJ1-5; a weak D match, TRBD1 (6 bases). V lost 5 bases and J lost 2, with 13 bases in between. The CDR3 sequence is 15 residues long. CDR3 nucleotide sequence: TGTGCCAGCAGTATTGGGGGGGCTGGCAATCAGCCCCAGCATTTT. The encoded protein is CASSIGGAGNQPQHF.

This clonotype was counted many times. J is TRBJ1-5 and V is TRBV19; D call uncertain. In germline, CDR1 is LNHDA, CDR2 SQIVND (reference sequence). V gave up 3 bases and J gave up 3 bases, with 3 bases separating them. CDR3 length equals 12 residues. CDR3 nucleotides: TGTGCCAGTAGTATCTACAATCAGCCCCAGCATTTT. Encoded protein: CASSIYNQPQHF.

The CDR3 protein is CASSKQINQPQHF. Written as DNA, the CDR3 is TGTGCCAGCAGCAAACAGATTAATCAGCCCCAGCATTTT. V gene TRBV7-2 combines with J gene TRBJ1-5; D is unclear. Germline CDR1 reads SGHTA; CDR2 reads FQGNSA. CDR3 size: 13 residues. V was clipped by 5 bases and J by 4 bases, with 9 bases between them. The full variable domain, completed using reference TRBV7-2 and TRBJ1-5, is GAGVSQSPSNKVTEKGKDVELRCDPISGHTALYWYRQSLGQGLEFLIYFQGNSAPDKSGLPSDRFSAERTGGSVSTLTIQRTQQEDSAVYLCASSKQINQPQHFGDGTRLSIL.

This clonotype has at least ten counts. This sequence joins TRBV20-1 and TRBJ1-1, with a weak D call TRBD1 (6 bases). Deletions cut 4 bases from V and 5 bases from J, with 14 bases between. Germline-derived CDR1 and CDR2 are DFQATT and SNEGSKA (reference sequence). The length of the CDR3 is 13 residues. CDR3 nucleotides: TGCAGTGCTATCAAAACAGGGAAAACTGAAGCTTTCTTT. Its protein is CSAIKTGKTEAFF.

This clonotype was seen repeatedly, ten times or more. In DNA form, the CDR3 reads TGCGCCAGCAGCTTGGGAGGGAAAACTGAAGCTTTCTTT. Amino acids: CASSLGGKTEAFF. V usage is TRBV5-1 and J usage is TRBJ1-1, with D unclear. Germline loops: CDR1 SGHRS, CDR2 YFSETQ. The CDR3 contains 13 residues. Trimming left V 0 bases short and J 5 bases short, with 8 bases between.

Only a few counts were recorded for this clonotype. The rearrangement uses TRBV9 and TRBJ2-7, with D tentatively TRBD2 (5 bases). This CDR3 has 12 amino acids. In germline, CDR1 is SGDLS, CDR2 YYNGEE. V was trimmed by 5 bases and J by 6 bases, leaving 12 bases between them. Written as DNA, the CDR3 is TGTGCCAGCAGGGGCGTTGAGGGCGAGCAGTACTTC. Its translation: CASRGVEGEQYF.

This clonotype was counted many times. This chain connects TRBV20-1 to TRBJ1-1; D is perhaps TRBD1 (5 bases). V was pared by 5 bases and J by 0 bases, with 19 bases between. The CDR3 has 16 amino acids. Germline V gene sequence: CDR1 DFQATT, CDR2 SNEGSKA (reference sequence). The DNA for the CDR3 is TGCAGTGCTCCCGGAGCAGGGATGGAGTTGAACACTGAAGCTTTCTTT. This translates into CSAPGAGMELNTEAFF.